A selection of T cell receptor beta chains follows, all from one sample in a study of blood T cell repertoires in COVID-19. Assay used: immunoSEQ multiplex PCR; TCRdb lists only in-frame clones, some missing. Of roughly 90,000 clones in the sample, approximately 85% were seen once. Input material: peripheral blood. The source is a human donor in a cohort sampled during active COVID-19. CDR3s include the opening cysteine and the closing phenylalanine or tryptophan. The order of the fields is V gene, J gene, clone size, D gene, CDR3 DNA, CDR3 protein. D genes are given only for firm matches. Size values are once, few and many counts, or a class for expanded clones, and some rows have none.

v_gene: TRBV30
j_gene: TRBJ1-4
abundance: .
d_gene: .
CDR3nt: TGTGCCTGGAGTAATGCGGGAGTCAGTAATGAAAAACTGTTTTTT
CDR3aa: CAWSNAGVSNEKLFF

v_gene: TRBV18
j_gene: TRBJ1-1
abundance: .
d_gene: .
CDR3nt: TGTGCCAGCTCGCTCGGTAACACTGAAGCTTTCTTT
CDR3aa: CASSLGNTEAFF

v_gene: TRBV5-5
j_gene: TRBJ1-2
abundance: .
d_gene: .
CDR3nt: TGTGCCAGCAGCTTAGGGAGCCCGGCTAACTATGGCTACACCTTC
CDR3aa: CASSLGSPANYGYTF

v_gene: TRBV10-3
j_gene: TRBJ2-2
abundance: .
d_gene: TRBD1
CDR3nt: TGTGCCATCAGTACAGGGGAAGTAGCCGGGGAGCTGTTTTTT
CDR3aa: CAISTGEVAGELFF

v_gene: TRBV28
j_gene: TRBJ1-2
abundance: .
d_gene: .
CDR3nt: TGTGCCAGCAGCCCACCCGGTTTGGCTAACTATGGCTACACCTTC
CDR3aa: CASSPPGLANYGYTF

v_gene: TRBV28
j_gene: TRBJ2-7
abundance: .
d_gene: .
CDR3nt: TGTGCCAGCAGAGTTTCAGGACATAAAGACGAGCAGTACTTC
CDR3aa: CASRVSGHKDEQYF

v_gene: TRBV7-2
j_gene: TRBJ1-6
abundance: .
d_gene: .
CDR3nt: TGTGCCAGCACCGGGGGCTCCTATAATTCACCCCTCCACTTT
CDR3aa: CASTGGSYNSPLHF

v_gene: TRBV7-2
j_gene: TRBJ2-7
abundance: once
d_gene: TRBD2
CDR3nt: TGTGCCAGCAGCTTTACCGGGAGGGACTACGAGCAGTACTTC
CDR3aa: CASSFTGRDYEQYF

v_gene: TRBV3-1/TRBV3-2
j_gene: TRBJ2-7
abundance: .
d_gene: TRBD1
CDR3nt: TGCGCCAGCAGCCAAGGGACAGGGTCCTACGAGCAGTACTTC
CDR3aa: CASSQGTGSYEQYF

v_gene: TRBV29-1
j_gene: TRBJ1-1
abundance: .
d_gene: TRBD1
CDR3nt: TGCAGCGTTGAACAGGGGGCCCGAGCTTTCTTT
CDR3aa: CSVEQGARAFF

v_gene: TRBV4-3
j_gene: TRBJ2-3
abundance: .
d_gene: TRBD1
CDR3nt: TGCGCCAGCAGCCAGGGGACAGGGCGTGGGACAGATACGCAGTATTTT
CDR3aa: CASSQGTGRGTDTQYF

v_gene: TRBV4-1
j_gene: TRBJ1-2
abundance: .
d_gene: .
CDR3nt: TGCGCCAGCAGCGGCCGAACAGTTGGCTACACCTTC
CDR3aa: CASSGRTVGYTF

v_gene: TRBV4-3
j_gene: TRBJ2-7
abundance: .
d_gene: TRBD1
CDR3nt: TGCGCCAGCAGCCAGGCAGCCGGGACAGGGTACTACGAGCAGTACTTC
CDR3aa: CASSQAAGTGYYEQYF

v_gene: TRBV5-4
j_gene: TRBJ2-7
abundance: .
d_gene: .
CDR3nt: TGTGCCAGCAGCTTCCAGGGTTACGAGCAGTACTTC
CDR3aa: CASSFQGYEQYF

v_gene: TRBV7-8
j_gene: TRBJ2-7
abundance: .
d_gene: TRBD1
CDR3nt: TGTGCCAGCAGCTTAGGGACAGGGGTGGGTGAGCAGTACTTC
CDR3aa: CASSLGTGVGEQYF

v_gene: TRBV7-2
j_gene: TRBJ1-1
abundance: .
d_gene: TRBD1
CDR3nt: TGTGCCTGCGGACAGGGGCGTCTCACTGAAGCTTTCTTT
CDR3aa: CACGQGRLTEAFF

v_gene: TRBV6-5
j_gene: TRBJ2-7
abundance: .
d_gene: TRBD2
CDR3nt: TGTGCCAGCAGCATCGGGACTAGCGGGACCTACGAGCAGTACTTC
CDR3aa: CASSIGTSGTYEQYF

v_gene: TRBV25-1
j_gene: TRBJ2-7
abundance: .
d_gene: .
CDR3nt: TGTGCCAGCAGTGGGTTAGGGGACAACCCTTACGAGCAGTACTTC
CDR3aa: CASSGLGDNPYEQYF

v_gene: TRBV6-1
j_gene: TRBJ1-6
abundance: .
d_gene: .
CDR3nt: TGTGCCAGCAGTGAAGTCGGGGTTTCACCCCTCCACTTT
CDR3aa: CASSEVGVSPLHF

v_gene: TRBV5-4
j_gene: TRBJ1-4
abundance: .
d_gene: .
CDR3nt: TGTGCCAGCAGCTTGAAAGGGGAGGGGGAAAAACTGTTTTTT
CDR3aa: CASSLKGEGEKLFF

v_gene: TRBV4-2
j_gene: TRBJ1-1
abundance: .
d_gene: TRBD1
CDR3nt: TGTGCCAGCAGCCCACAAACAGGGGTGCAAGCTGAAGCTTTCTTT
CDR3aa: CASSPQTGVQAEAFF

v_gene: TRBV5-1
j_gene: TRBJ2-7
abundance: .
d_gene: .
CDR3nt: TGCGCCAGCAGCCCGACTAGGATGGGTTTTTCCTACGAGCAGTACTTC
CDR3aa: CASSPTRMGFSYEQYF

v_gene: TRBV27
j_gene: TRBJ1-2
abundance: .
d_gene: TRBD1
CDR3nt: TGTGCCAGCAGTTCCACGTCCACGGCAGGGGGGAGGCCAGGCTACACCTTC
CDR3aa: CASSSTSTAGGRPGYTF

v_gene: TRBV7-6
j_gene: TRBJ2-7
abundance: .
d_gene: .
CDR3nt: TGTGCCAGCATCCCGGACAACTCCTACGAGCAGTACTTC
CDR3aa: CASIPDNSYEQYF